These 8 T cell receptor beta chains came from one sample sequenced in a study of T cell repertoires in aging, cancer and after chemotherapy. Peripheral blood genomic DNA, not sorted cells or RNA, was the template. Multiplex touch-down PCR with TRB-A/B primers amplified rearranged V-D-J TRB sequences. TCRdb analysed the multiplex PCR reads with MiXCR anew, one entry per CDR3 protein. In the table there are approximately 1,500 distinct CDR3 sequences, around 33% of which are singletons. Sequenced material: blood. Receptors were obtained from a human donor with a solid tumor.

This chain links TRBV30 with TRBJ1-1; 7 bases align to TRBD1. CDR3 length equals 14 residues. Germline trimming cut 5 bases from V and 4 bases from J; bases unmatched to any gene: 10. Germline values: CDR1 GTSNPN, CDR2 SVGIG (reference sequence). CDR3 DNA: TGTGCCTGGTTTTACAGGGGATGGGTCACTGAAGCTTTCTTT. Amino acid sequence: CAWFYRGWVTEAFF.

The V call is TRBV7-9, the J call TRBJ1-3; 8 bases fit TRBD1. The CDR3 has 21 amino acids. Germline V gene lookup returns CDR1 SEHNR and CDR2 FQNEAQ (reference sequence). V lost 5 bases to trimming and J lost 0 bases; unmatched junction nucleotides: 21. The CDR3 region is CASSLGSRTGRFPGSGNTIYF. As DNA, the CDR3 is TGTGCCAGCAGCCTAGGCTCTAGGACAGGGAGGTTCCCCGGCTCTGGAAACACCATATATTTT.

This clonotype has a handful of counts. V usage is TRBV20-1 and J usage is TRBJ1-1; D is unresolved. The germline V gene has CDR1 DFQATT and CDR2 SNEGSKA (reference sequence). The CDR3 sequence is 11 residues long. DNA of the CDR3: TGCAGCCTTACCACCAACACTGAAGCTTTCTTT. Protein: CSLTTNTEAFF.

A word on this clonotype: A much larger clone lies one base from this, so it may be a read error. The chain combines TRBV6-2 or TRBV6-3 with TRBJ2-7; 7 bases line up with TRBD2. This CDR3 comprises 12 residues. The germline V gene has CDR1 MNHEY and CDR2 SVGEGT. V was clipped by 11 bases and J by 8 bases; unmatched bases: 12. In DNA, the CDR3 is TGTGCCTCACAGAGCGGGGCGCGCCAGCAGTACTTC. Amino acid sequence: CASQSGARQQYF.

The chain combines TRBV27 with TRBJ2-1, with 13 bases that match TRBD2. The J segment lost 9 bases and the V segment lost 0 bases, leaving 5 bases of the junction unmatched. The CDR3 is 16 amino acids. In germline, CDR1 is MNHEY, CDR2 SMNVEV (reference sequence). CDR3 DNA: TGTGCCAGCAGTTTATCTGGGACTAGCGGGAACAGTGAGCAGTTCTTC. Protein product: CASSLSGTSGNSEQFF.

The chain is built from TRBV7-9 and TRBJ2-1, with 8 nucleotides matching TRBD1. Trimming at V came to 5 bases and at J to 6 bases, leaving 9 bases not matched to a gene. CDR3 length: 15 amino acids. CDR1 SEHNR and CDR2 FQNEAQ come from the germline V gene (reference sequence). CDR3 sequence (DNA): TGTGCCAGCAGCCTTACAGGGGGAGTTGGCAATGAGCAGTTCTTC. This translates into CASSLTGGVGNEQFF.

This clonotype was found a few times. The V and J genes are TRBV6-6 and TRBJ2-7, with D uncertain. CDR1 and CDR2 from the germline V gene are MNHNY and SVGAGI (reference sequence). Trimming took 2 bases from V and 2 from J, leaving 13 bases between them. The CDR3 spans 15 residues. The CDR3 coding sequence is TGTGCCAGCAGTTACAAATCGGGCAACCCCTACGAGCAGTACTTC. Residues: CASSYKSGNPYEQYF.

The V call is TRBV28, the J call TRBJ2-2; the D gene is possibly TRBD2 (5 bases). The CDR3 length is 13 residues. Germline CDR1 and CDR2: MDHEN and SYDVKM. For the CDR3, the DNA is TGTGGGTCCCGTGGGAGTGGGGTCGGGGAGCTGTTTTTT. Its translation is CGSRGSGVGELFF.